This T cell receptor beta chain was obtained from a study of T-cell reconstitution after alpha-beta-depleted transplantation in children. Per germline, CDR1 LGHNA and CDR2 YSLEER. V dropped 1 base and J dropped 2; count of bases not matched to a gene: 1. The CDR3 is made up of 15 amino acids. Unique molecular identifiers were incorporated into the prepared TCRbeta library. TCRdb redid the calling of the PCR reads with MiXCR, one entry per CDR3 protein. The sample yields hundreds of thousands of distinct CDR3 sequences, more than 10% seen once. Material: PBMCs, obtained from the stem cell graft. The rearrangement uses TRBV4-3 and TRBJ2-3; 9 positions match TRBD1. The sequence was collected from a human donor who donated a stem cell graft to a child with Fanconi anemia. The CDR3 region has the DNA TGCGCCAGCAGCCAAGGGGACAGGGCCACAGATACGCAGTATTTT. Its protein is CASSQGDRATDTQYF.